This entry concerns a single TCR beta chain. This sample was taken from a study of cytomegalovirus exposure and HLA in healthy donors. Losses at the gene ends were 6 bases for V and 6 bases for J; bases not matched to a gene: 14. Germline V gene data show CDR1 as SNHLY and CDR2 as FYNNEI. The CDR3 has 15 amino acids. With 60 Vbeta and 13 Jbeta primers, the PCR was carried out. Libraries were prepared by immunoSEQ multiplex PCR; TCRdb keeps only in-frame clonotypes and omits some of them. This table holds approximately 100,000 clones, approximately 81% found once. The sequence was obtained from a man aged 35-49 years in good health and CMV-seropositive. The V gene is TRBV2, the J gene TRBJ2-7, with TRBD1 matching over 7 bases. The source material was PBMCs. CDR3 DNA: TGTGCCAGCAGCAATACCGGGACAGCTTTATCCGAGCAGTACTTC. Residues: CASSNTGTALSEQYF. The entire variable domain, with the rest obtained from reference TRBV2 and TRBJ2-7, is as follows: EPEVTQTPSHQVTQMGQEVILRCVPISNHLYFYWYRQILGQKVEFLVSFYNNEISEKSEIFDDQFSVERPDGSNFTLKIRSTKLEDSAMYFCASSNTGTALSEQYFGPGTRLTVT.